Shown below are 16 T cell receptor beta chains from a single sample sequenced in a study of T cells after yellow fever vaccination. TCRdb passed the 5' RACE reads through MiXCR, listing each CDR3 protein once. The sample includes about 350,000 distinct CDR3 sequences, over 4% of them seen just once. Here the sequenced sample was PBMCs, taken 5 days after the yellow fever booster vaccination. These receptors were collected from a man younger than 30 who received the YFV17D yellow fever vaccine.

This clonotype was counted between two and nine times. The chain employs TRBV5-4 and TRBJ2-1; 9 nucleotides line up with TRBD2. V lost 4 bases and J lost 10; bases outside the gene matches: 9. The CDR3 is made up of 14 amino acids. CDR1 and CDR2 from the germline V gene are SGHNT and YYREEE (reference sequence). The CDR3 sequence is CASSGGGAIGEQFF. In DNA, the CDR3 is TGTGCCAGCAGCGGCGGGGGGGCGATCGGGGAGCAGTTCTTC.

This clonotype showed up just a few times. This chain links TRBV15 with TRBJ2-3, with a possible D match to TRBD1 (5 bases). Germline CDR1 LNHNV, CDR2 YYDKDF (reference sequence). V was pared by 5 bases and J by 5 bases, with 8 bases between. This CDR3 spans 12 amino acids. CDR3 sequence reads: CATSRTQDTQYF. The CDR3 DNA reads as TGTGCCACCAGCCGGACACAAGATACGCAGTATTTT.

The chain recombines TRBV7-7 with TRBJ2-5; either TRBD1 or TRBD2 may supply D (5 bases each). Per germline, CDR1 SSHAT and CDR2 FNYEAQ (reference sequence). V was pared by 5 bases and J by 2 bases, with 15 bases between. The CDR3 length is 15 residues. The CDR3 DNA follows: TGTGCCAGCAGCCTACTTGACGGGGCACAAGAGACCCAGTACTTC. Encoded protein: CASSLLDGAQETQYF.

This clonotype was counted between two and nine times. The chain carries TRBV12-3 or TRBV12-4 and TRBJ2-1; 11 bases fit TRBD2. The V and J ends lost 5 bases and 3 bases, in that order; junction bases with no gene match: 6. CDR3 length: 16 residues. Written as DNA, the CDR3 is TGTGCCAGCAGTCCAGTTACTAGCGGGGGCTACAATGAGCAGTTCTTC. Protein sequence: CASSPVTSGGYNEQFF.

The sample holds a few counts of this clonotype. The chain is built from TRBV7-3 and TRBJ2-3; a weak D match, TRBD2 (8 bases). Germline V gives CDR1 SGHTA, CDR2 FQGTGA. V shed 5 bases and J shed 4 bases, with 19 bases lying between them. CDR3 length equals 16 residues. CDR3 bases: TGTGCCAGCAGCCCGGGAGGGGGGAGGGGGCCAGATACGCAGTATTTT. It translates to CASSPGGGRGPDTQYF.

This clonotype occurred a few times. The V call is TRBV5-1, the J call TRBJ1-2; D might be TRBD1 (6 bases). Germline loops: CDR1 SGHRS, CDR2 YFSETQ. Trimming stripped 6 bases from V and 7 bases from J, with 22 bases between. The CDR3 contains 15 residues. The CDR3 bases are TGCGCCAGCACCATCTCCGTAACAGGGAAGAGTGGCTACACCTTC. Residues: CASTISVTGKSGYTF.

In its sample, this clonotype was seen many times. The chain employs TRBV7-9 and TRBJ2-7, with 9 bases identical to TRBD2. V gave up 3 bases and J gave up 1 base; unmatched junction bases: 7. Germline V gives CDR1 SEHNR, CDR2 FQNEAQ (reference sequence). The CDR3 runs to 16 residues. The CDR3 DNA sequence: TGTGCCAGCAGCTTCGTGCGGGGGGGCCGGTCCTACGAGCAGTACTTC. Translating it yields CASSFVRGGRSYEQYF.

This clonotype was picked up many times. The rearrangement joins TRBV7-9 to TRBJ1-3; maybe TRBD1 (5 bases). V dropped 2 bases and J dropped 4 bases, with 12 bases sitting between them. From germline, CDR1 is SEHNR and CDR2 FQNEAQ (reference sequence). The CDR3 spans 15 residues. The CDR3 loop is CASSLSRVSGNTIYF. The CDR3, as DNA: TGTGCCAGCAGCTTATCCAGGGTCTCGGGAAACACCATATATTTT.

The table lists this clonotype with a few counts. CDR3 coding DNA: TGTGCCAGCGGGTTGCTCTGGGACACCGGGGAGCTGTTTTTT. Protein: CASGLLWDTGELFF. The chain couples TRBV27 to TRBJ2-2, with unresolved D. The germline V gene has CDR1 MNHEY and CDR2 SMNVEV (reference sequence). This CDR3 is 14 amino acids long. V lost 8 bases and J lost 3, with 13 bases in between.

This sequence joins TRBV6-5 and TRBJ2-1; TRBD1 matches at 8 bases. This CDR3 spans 16 amino acids. Germline-derived CDR1 and CDR2 are MNHEY and SVGAGI. The V gene end was trimmed by 2 bases and the J gene end by 7 bases; junction bases not matched to a gene: 10. The CDR3 protein is CASSYAGGQGINEQFF. For the CDR3, the DNA is TGTGCCAGCAGTTACGCTGGAGGACAGGGTATTAATGAGCAGTTCTTC.

This clonotype came up many times. This chain joins TRBV3-1 and TRBJ1-2, with D uncertain. Germline CDR1 LGHDT, CDR2 YNNKEL (reference sequence). The CDR3 length is 16 residues. Trimming left V 0 bases short and J 1 base short, with 12 bases between. The chain's CDR3 is CASSQDSLASNYGYTF. For the CDR3, the DNA is TGTGCCAGCAGCCAAGACAGCCTAGCGAGTAACTATGGCTACACCTTC.

The CDR3 spells CASSYPGLGGFYEQYF. The CDR3 DNA reads TGTGCCAGCAGTTACCCGGGACTAGGAGGATTCTACGAGCAGTACTTC. The genes are TRBV6-5 and TRBJ2-7, with 8 bases matching TRBD2. This CDR3 has 16 residues. Germline CDR1 reads MNHEY; CDR2 reads SVGAGI. V lost 2 bases to trimming and J lost 3 bases; unmatched junction nucleotides: 9.

The gene calls are TRBV27 and TRBJ1-2; 12 positions agree with TRBD1. Germline CDR1 reads MNHEY; CDR2 reads SMNVEV (reference sequence). The CDR3 runs to 16 residues. The V segment lost 0 bases and the J segment 6 bases; nucleotides outside the gene matches: 5. CDR3 DNA sequence: TGTGCCAGCAGTTTATCGGGACAGGGGGCAGAAGATGGCTACACCTTC. This codes for CASSLSGQGAEDGYTF.

This clonotype was seen many times. V and J are TRBV6-2 or TRBV6-3 and TRBJ1-1; 7 bases match TRBD1. V was clipped by 5 bases and J by 4 bases; unmatched bases: 4. Germline-derived CDR1 and CDR2 are MNHEY and SVGEGT. The CDR3 length is 13 residues. CDR3: CASSERTGTEAFF. CDR3 in DNA: TGTGCCAGCAGTGAGAGGACAGGCACTGAAGCTTTCTTT.

The chain is built from TRBV7-2 and TRBJ2-5; D is uncertain. CDR3 length equals 13 residues. The V and J ends lost 1 base and 3 bases respectively, with 6 bases between them. Germline V lookup: CDR1 SGHTA, CDR2 FQGNSA. CDR3 sequence: CASSLVGKETQYF. In DNA, the CDR3 is TGTGCCAGCAGCTTAGTGGGGAAAGAGACCCAGTACTTC.

The V call is TRBV11-3, the J call TRBJ2-1; 7 bases match TRBD2. J was trimmed by 8 bases and V by 5 bases; bases with no gene match: 12. Per the germline V gene, CDR1 is SGHNT and CDR2 is YENEEA. The CDR3 extends over 15 amino acids. CDR3 DNA sequence: TGTGCCAGCAGCCCTTGGGGGGGAGGCTCGGATGAGCAGTTCTTC. This sequence encodes CASSPWGGGSDEQFF.